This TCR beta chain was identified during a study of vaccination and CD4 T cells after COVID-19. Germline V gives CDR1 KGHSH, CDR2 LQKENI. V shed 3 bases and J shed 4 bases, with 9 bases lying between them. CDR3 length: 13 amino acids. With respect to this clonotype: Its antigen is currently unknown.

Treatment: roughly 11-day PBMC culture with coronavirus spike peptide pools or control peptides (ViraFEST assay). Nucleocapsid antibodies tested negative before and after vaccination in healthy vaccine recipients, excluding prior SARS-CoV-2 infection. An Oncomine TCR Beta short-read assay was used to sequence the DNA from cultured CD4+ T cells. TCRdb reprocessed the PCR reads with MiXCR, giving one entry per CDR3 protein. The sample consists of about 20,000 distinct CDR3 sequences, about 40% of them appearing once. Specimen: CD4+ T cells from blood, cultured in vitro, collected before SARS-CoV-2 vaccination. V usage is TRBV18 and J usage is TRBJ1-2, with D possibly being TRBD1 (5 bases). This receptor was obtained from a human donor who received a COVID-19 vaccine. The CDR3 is CASSPSDTYGYTF. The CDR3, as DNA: TGTGCCAGCTCACCCTCGGACACCTATGGCTACACCTTC. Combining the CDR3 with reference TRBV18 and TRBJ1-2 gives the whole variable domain NAGVMQNPRHLVRRRGQEARLRCSPMKGHSHVYWYRQLPEEGLKFMVYLQKENIIDESGMPKERFSAEFPKEGPSILRIQQVVRGDSAAYFCASSPSDTYGYTFGSGTRLTVV.